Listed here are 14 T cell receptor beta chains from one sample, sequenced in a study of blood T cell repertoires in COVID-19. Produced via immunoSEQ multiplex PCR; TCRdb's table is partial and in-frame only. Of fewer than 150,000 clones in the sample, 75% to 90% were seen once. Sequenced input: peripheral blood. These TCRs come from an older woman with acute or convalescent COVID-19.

CDR3 nucleotide sequence: TGTGCCAGCAGACCCAAAGGGGGCTCCTATAATTCACCCCTCCACTTT. Translating it yields CASRPKGGSYNSPLHF. This sequence joins TRBV28 and TRBJ1-6, with D possibly matching TRBD1 (6 bases). CDR1 and CDR2 (germline): MDHEN, SYDVKM. V lost 6 bases to trimming and J lost 0 bases, with 12 bases between them. The CDR3 contains 16 residues.

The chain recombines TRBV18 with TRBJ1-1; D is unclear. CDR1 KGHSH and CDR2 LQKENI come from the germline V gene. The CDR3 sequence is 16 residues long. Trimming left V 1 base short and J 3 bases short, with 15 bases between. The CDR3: CASSPRRLQEHTEAFF. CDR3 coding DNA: TGTGCCAGCTCACCACGGAGGCTGCAAGAACACACTGAAGCTTTCTTT. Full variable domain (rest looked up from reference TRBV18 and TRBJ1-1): NAGVMQNPRHLVRRRGQEARLRCSPMKGHSHVYWYRQLPEEGLKFMVYLQKENIIDESGMPKERFSAEFPKEGPSILRIQQVVRGDSAAYFCASSPRRLQEHTEAFFGQGTRLTVV.

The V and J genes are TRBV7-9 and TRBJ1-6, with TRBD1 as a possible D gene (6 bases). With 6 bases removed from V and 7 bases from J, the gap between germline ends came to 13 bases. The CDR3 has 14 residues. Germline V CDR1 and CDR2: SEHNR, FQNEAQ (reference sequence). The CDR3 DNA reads TGTGCCAGCAGGTCAACAGGGAGAAATTCACCCCTCCACTTT. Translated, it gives CASRSTGRNSPLHF. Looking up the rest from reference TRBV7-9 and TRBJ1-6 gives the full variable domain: DTGVSQNPRHKITKRGQNVTFRCDPISEHNRLYWYRQTLGQGPEFLTYFQNEAQLEKSRLLSDRFSAERPKGSFSTLEIQRTEQGDSAMYLCASRSTGRNSPLHFGNGTRLTVT.

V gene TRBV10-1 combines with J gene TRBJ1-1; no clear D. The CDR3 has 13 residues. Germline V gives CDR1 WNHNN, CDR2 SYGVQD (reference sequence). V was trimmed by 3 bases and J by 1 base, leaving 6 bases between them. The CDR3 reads CASSDTPNTEAFF. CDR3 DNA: TGCGCCAGCAGTGACACTCCGAACACTGAAGCTTTCTTT.

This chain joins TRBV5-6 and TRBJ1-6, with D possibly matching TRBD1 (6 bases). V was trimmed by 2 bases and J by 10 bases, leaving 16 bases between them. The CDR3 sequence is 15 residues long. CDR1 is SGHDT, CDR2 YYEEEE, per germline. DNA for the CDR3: TGTGCCAGCAGCTTACTGACAGCCACAGGGTCACCCCTCCACTTT. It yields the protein CASSLLTATGSPLHF.

The CDR3 protein is CASSWEPGTEAFF. The CDR3 DNA is TGTGCCAGCAGCTGGGAGCCGGGAACTGAAGCTTTCTTT. The chain couples TRBV7-9 to TRBJ1-1; D remains unclear. The CDR3 spans 13 residues. Germline V gene data show CDR1 as SEHNR and CDR2 as FQNEAQ (reference sequence). The germline V and J ends were trimmed by 4 bases and 5 bases, with 11 bases remaining between them.

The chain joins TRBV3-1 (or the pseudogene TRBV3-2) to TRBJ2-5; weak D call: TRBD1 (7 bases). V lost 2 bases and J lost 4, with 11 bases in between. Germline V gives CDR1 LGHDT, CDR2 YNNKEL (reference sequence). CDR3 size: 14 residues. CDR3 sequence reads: CASSQRQGLETQYF. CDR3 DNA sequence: TGTGCCAGCAGCCAAAGACAGGGACTAGAGACCCAGTACTTC.

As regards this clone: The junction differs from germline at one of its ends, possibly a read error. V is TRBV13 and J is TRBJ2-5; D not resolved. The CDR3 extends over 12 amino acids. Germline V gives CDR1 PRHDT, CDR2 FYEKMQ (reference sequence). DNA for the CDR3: TGTGCCAGCAGCTTGCAGAAAGAGGCCCAGTACTTC. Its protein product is CASSLQKEAQYF. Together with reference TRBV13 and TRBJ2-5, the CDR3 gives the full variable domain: AAGVIQSPRHLIKEKRETATLKCYPIPRHDTVYWYQQGPGQDPQFLISFYEKMQSDKGSIPDRFSAQQFSDYHSELNMSSLELGDSALYFCASSLQKEAQYFGPGTRLLVL.

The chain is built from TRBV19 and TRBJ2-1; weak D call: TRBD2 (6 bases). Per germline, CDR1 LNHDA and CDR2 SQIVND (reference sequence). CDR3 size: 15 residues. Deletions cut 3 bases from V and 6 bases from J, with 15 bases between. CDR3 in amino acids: CASSMELAYGNEQFF. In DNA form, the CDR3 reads TGTGCCAGTAGTATGGAACTAGCCTATGGCAATGAGCAGTTCTTC. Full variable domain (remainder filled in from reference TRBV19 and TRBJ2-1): DGGITQSPKYLFRKEGQNVTLSCEQNLNHDAMYWYRQDPGQGLRLIYYSQIVNDFQKGDIAEGYSVSREKKESFPLTVTSAQKNPTAFYLCASSMELAYGNEQFFGPGTRLTVL.

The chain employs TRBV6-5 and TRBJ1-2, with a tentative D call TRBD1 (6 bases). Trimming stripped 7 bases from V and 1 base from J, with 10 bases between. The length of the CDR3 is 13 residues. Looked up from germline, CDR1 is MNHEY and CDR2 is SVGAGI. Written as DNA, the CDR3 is TGTGCCAGCACCGGACAGAATAACTATGGCTACACCTTC. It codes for CASTGQNNYGYTF.

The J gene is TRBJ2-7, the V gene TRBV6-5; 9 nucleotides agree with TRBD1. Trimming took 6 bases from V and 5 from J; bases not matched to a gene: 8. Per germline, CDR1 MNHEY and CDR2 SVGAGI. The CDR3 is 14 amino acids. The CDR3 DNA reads TGTGCCAGCAGGCAACCGGGACAGGGTAACGAGCAGTACTTC. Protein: CASRQPGQGNEQYF.

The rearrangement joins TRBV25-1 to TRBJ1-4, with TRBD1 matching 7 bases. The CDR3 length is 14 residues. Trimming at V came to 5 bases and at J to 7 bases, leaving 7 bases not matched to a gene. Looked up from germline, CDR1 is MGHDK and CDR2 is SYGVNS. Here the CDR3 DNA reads TGTGCCAGCAGTAAACAGGGGACGGCTGAAAAACTGTTTTTT. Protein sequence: CASSKQGTAEKLFF.

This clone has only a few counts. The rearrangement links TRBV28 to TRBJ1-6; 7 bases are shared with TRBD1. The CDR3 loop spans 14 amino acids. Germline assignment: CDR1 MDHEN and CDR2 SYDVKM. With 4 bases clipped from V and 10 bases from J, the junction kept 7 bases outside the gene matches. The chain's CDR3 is CASSSGQPNSPLHF. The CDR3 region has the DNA TGTGCCAGCAGTTCGGGACAGCCCAACTCACCCCTCCACTTT.

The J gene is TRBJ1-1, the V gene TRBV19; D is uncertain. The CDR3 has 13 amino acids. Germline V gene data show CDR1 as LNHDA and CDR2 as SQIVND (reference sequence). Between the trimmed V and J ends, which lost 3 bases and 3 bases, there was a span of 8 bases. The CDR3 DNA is TGTGCCAGTAGTATCTACGGGGACACTGAAGCTTTCTTT. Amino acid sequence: CASSIYGDTEAFF.